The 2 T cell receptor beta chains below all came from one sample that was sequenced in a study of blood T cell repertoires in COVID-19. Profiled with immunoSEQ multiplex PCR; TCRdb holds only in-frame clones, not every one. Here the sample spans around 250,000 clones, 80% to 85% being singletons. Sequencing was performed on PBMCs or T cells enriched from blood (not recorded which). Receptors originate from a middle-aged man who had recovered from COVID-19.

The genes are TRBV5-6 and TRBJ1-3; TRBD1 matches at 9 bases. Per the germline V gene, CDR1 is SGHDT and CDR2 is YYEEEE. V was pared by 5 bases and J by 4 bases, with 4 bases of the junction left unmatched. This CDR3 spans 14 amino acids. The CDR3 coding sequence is TGTGCCAGCAGGTTCGGGACAGGGGGAAACACCATATATTTT. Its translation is CASRFGTGGNTIYF.

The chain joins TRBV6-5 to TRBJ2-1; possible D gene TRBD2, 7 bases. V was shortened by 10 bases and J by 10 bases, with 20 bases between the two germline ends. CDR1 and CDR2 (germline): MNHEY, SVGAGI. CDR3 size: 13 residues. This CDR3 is CATSWGGMREQFF. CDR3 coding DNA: TGTGCCACAAGTTGGGGGGGCATGAGGGAGCAGTTCTTC.